This TCR beta chain was captured in a study of blood T cells in healthy people across ages (dated by TCRdb to the mid-2010s). With regard to the full study: Template switching captured roughly one uniquely barcoded TCR beta cDNA molecule per two T cells in model experiments. Two additional independent replicas of 1 million unique cDNA reads from the same blood draw were analyzed for two donors (one aged 18 to 30 and one aged 80 or older). The study measured age-related changes in TCR beta repertoire diversity using deep sequencing normalized with unique cDNA molecular identifiers. Four age groups were formed from the donors: young (average roughly 16 years), middle-aged (approximately 41), aged (about 62) and long-lived (roughly 88). To avoid experimental bias, donors of different ages were distributed randomly across sequencing lanes.

The approximately 39 donors, aged 6 to 90 years, were systemically healthy Caucasian individuals from Russia. Each donor gave ten milliliters of peripheral blood, drawn into EDTA-treated Vacutainer tubes. PBMCs were isolated by Ficoll-Paque density-gradient centrifugation, with at least 6.5 million obtained per sample. Total RNA was extracted from PBMCs with Trizol reagent, with at least 6 micrograms obtained per sample. For every donor, an aliquot of PBMCs went through flow cytometry to measure the percentages of naive CD45RAhigh/CD27high T cells. What the study reported, not specific to this receptor: Observed TCR beta diversity per million T cells fell roughly linearly with age, and a significant reduction was already apparent by age around 36. Estimates of total diversity based on one million sequenced T cells were regarded as lower bounds and as underestimates. Compared with the aged group, the long-lived group had more naive CD4+ T cells, fewer expanded clones and increased TCR diversity, a pattern suggesting age selection. Observed TCR beta diversity correlated strongly with the percentage of naive T cells measured by flow cytometry. The CMV infection status of donors was not known, potentially confounding age-related changes in expanded clonotypes. Conclusive comparison of naive and antigen-experienced compartments was prevented by the profiling of bulk unsorted PBMCs.

Notes on this clonotype: There is no known antigen for this receptor. No much larger clonotype is one base removed from it; base qualities were not supplied.

Library preparation used 5' RACE. Sequencing took place on an Illumina HiSeq 2500. A second PCR of about 7 to 12 cycles was run with a J-beta primer mix and a sample-barcoded 5' primer. A unique molecular identifier was introduced onto each TCR beta cDNA molecule by a template-switch 5' adaptor carrying 12 random nucleotides. Each sample yielded at least 2.5 million CDR3-containing paired-end reads. First-strand cDNA synthesis was performed from all RNA using the Mint cDNA synthesis kit, with priming by a TRBC-specific oligonucleotide. Following uracil-DNA glycosylase treatment, a first 18-cycle PCR with universal primers M1SS and BC2_uni_R was performed on all cDNA. From the authors' description of their analysis: For normalization, 1 million high-quality reads, each with a distinct molecular identifier, were randomly selected from each sample. Instead of being binned into consensus sequences, reads that shared molecular identifiers were thrown out. MiTCR, set to a Q25 quality threshold and the strictest error-elimination algorithm, was used for CDR3 identification, clonotype clustering and error correction. A nonparametric unseen species model with Euler transformation was used to estimate a lower bound on total TCR beta diversity. TCRdb handled the public reads itself, with Q25 trimming in fastp and clone calling in MiXCR, and kept productive beta chains. Under each unique CDR3 protein, matching rows form one entry showing the most common genes and DNA. These V and J calls are TCRdb output, not the study's own analysis. Counted in this sample were about 800,000 distinct CDR3 sequences; about three fifths of them appeared once. The ten most abundant clones make up 20% to 25% of the sample.

Trimming removed 8 bases from V and 7 bases from J; the gene matches leave 14 bases unexplained. Via the germline V gene, CDR1 is MGHDK and CDR2 SYGVNS. The CDR3 covers 15 residues, taking in both the cysteine and the phenylalanine. Only CDR3 DNA remains: 45 bases, in frame from the first base. The receptor's source is a man aged 25-45 years in good health. This sequence uses TRBV25-1 and TRBJ2-5; TRBD1 fits 9 bases in the junction. The material sequenced was blood. The CDR3 region has the sequence CASEQGTGREGTQYF. The DNA sequence is as follows: TGTGCCAGCGAACAGGGGACAGGGAGGGAGGGGACCCAGTACTTC. Here the CDR3 is joined to the reference TRBV25-1 and TRBJ2-5 genes, and the full variable domain is: EADIYQTPRYLVIGTGKKITLECSQTMGHDKMYWYQQDPGMELHLIHYSYGVNSTEKGDLSSESTVSRIRTEHFPLTLESARPSHTSQYLCASEQGTGREGTQYFGPGTRLLVL.